The 9 T cell receptor beta chains below all came from one sample that was sequenced in a study of blood T cells in healthy people across ages. Then a second PCR, running roughly 7 to 11 cycles, was carried out with a sample-barcoded 5' primer and a J-beta primer mix. TCRdb called the 5' RACE reads again in MiXCR, with one record for every CDR3 protein. The data contain roughly 1.9 million distinct CDR3 sequences, about two fifths of them seen just once; the ten biggest clones take up 20% to 25%. Sequencing used blood. The receptors come from a human donor in good health.

The rearrangement uses TRBV3-1 and TRBJ2-7; no clear D gene. V was shortened by 1 base and J by 3 bases, with 16 bases between the two germline ends. There are 16 residues in the CDR3. The V gene's germline CDR1 is LGHDT and CDR2 YNNKEL (reference sequence). The CDR3 region is CASSQGVRDPYYEQYF. The CDR3 nucleotides are TGTGCCAGCAGCCAAGGGGTCAGAGACCCTTACTACGAGCAGTACTTC.

This clonotype has a single count. V is TRBV7-6 and J is TRBJ2-1, with 11 bases that match TRBD2. This CDR3 spans 15 amino acids. Germline CDR1 is SGHVS and CDR2 is FNYEAQ. Losses at the gene ends were 5 bases for V and 6 bases for J; bases not matched to a gene: 6. The CDR3 DNA reads TGTGCCAGCAGCCACCTAGCGGGGGGAGTCAATGAGCAGTTCTTC. Translation gives CASSHLAGGVNEQFF.

This clonotype was recorded many times. The chain's CDR3 is CSATTQGTNEKLFF. CDR3 DNA: TGCAGTGCTACAACACAGGGCACTAATGAAAAACTGTTTTTT. V gene TRBV20-1 combines with J gene TRBJ1-4; tentatively, D is TRBD1 (6 bases). The CDR3 totals 14 residues. Between the trimmed V and J ends, which lost 4 bases and 2 bases, there was a span of 11 bases. Germline loops: CDR1 DFQATT, CDR2 SNEGSKA (reference sequence).

On this clonotype: One end of the junction varies from germline; a read error may be responsible. The chain combines TRBV5-1 with TRBJ2-7; no clear D. Germline V gives CDR1 SGHRS, CDR2 YFSETQ. This CDR3 has 12 residues. The CDR3 here is CTSSGGRYEQYF. CDR3 sequence (DNA): TGCACCAGCAGTGGCGGACGTTACGAGCAGTACTTC. The full variable domain, its missing parts supplied by reference TRBV5-1 and TRBJ2-7, is KAGVTQTPRYLIKTRGQQVTLSCSPISGHRSVSWYQQTPGQGLQFLFEYFSETQRNKGNFPGRFSGRQFSNSRSEMNVSTLELGDSALYLCTSSGGRYEQYFGPGTRLTVT.

This sequence joins TRBV6-6 and TRBJ1-1; 7 bases align to TRBD1. Germline-derived CDR1 and CDR2 are MNHNY and SVGAGI (reference sequence). The CDR3 contains 14 residues. After removal of 6 bases from V and 1 base from J, the junction contained 5 bases not matched to a gene. CDR3 loop: CASRGDRANTEAFF. CDR3 in DNA: TGTGCCAGCAGGGGGGACAGAGCGAACACTGAAGCTTTCTTT.

This chain connects TRBV20-1 to TRBJ2-5; 8 bases fit TRBD2. Germline values: CDR1 DFQATT, CDR2 SNEGSKA (reference sequence). V trimming: 3 bases; J trimming: 0 bases; junction bases outside the gene matches: 6. CDR3 size: 15 residues. The CDR3 region is CSASRAGDYQETQYF. The CDR3 DNA reads TGCAGTGCTAGTCGAGCGGGGGACTACCAAGAGACCCAGTACTTC.

The chain combines TRBV6-6 with TRBJ1-5, with TRBD1 as a possible D gene (5 bases). The V end lost 7 bases, the J end lost 5 bases, and 21 bases lay between the germline ends. Germline values: CDR1 MNHNY, CDR2 SVGAGI (reference sequence). CDR3 length: 16 amino acids. This chain's CDR3 is CASTTTHLKGDQPQHF. DNA for the CDR3: TGTGCCAGCACCACGACCCATTTGAAAGGGGATCAGCCCCAGCATTTT.

On this clonotype itself: A read error may be the cause here, since a much bigger clone is one base away. V is TRBV6-2 or TRBV6-3 and J is TRBJ2-5; 10 nucleotides agree with TRBD2. The CDR3 runs to 18 residues. J lost 5 bases, V lost 5 bases, and 17 bases had no gene match. Germline V lookup: CDR1 MNHEY, CDR2 SVGEGT. The CDR3 here is CASSPRGLAKGGEETQYF. CDR3 DNA sequence: TGTGCCAGCAGTCCCCGGGGACTAGCGAAAGGTGGGGAGGAGACCCAGTACTTC.

This clonotype has more than one count but fewer than ten. This rearrangement joins TRBV6-2 or TRBV6-3 to TRBJ1-2, with D tentatively TRBD1 (6 bases). Germline loops: CDR1 MNHEY, CDR2 SVGEGT. The V and J ends lost 0 bases and 4 bases respectively, with 9 bases between them. This CDR3 is built from 14 residues. In nucleotides, the CDR3 is TGTGCCAGCAGTTACTCGCCAGGGGTCTATGGCTACACCTTC. It specifies CASSYSPGVYGYTF.